These 26 T cell receptor beta chains were all obtained from the same sample, sequenced in a study of blood T cell repertoires in COVID-19. Sequencing was performed with immunoSEQ multiplex PCR; in TCRdb, only in-frame clones are kept and a portion is missing. The sample includes about 500,000 clones, 75% to 90% of them seen just once. What was sequenced was PBMCs or T cells enriched from blood (not recorded which). Receptors were obtained from a young woman who had recovered from COVID-19.

There are a few counts of this clone. V and J are TRBV5-3 and TRBJ1-2; 10 bases fit TRBD1. TRBV5-3 is reported as an ORF; its role is uncertain. V lost 4 bases, J lost 8 bases, and 8 bases stayed unmatched. CDR3 length: 14 residues. The CDR3 loop is CARSRGTGAEGYTF. In DNA form, the CDR3 reads TGTGCCAGAAGCCGGGGGACAGGGGCGGAAGGCTACACCTTC.

As to this clone: The sample holds other DNA sequences that translate to the same CDR3. The chain has TRBV7-9 and TRBJ1-5; D ambiguous. V gave up 1 base and J gave up 9 bases, with 7 bases separating them. This CDR3 has 12 amino acids. Germline V CDR1 and CDR2: SEHNR, FQNEAQ (reference sequence). The DNA of the CDR3 is TGTGCCAGCAGCTTAGAGGGAGGGCCCCAGCATTTT. The encoded protein is CASSLEGGPQHF.

The chain is built from TRBV29-1 and TRBJ1-2; 7 positions match TRBD1. The CDR3 covers 13 residues. Per germline, CDR1 SQVTM and CDR2 ANQGSEA. With V trimmed by 5 bases and J by 8 bases, 11 bases remained unmatched. This chain's CDR3 is CSVWAGGTWGYTF. DNA for the CDR3: TGCAGCGTTTGGGCAGGGGGAACTTGGGGCTACACCTTC.

The rearrangement uses TRBV7-5 and TRBJ1-3. TRBV7-5 is a recognized pseudogene. This CDR3 is 13 amino acids long. The CDR3 sequence: CARSLMAGNTIYF. CDR3 in DNA: TGTGCCAGAAGCTTAATGGCCGGGAACACCATATATTTT.

The chain recombines TRBV2 with TRBJ1-1, with D uncertain. Deletions cut 6 bases from V and 0 bases from J, with 11 bases between. CDR3 size: 14 residues. CDR1 SNHLY and CDR2 FYNNEI come from the germline V gene. The DNA for the CDR3 is TGTGCCAGCAGGTTGGAGGGAGTGAACACTGAAGCTTTCTTT. This translates into CASRLEGVNTEAFF.

The chain has TRBV3-1 (or the pseudogene TRBV3-2) and TRBJ1-2; 8 nucleotides agree with TRBD1. J was trimmed by 8 bases and V by 6 bases; bases with no gene match: 14. Germline V gene sequence: CDR1 LGHDT, CDR2 YNNKEL (reference sequence). CDR3 length: 15 residues. The CDR3 protein is CASSLLSGGVQGYTF. The CDR3 nucleotides read TGTGCCAGCAGTCTCCTCTCAGGGGGCGTTCAGGGCTACACCTTC.

The V and J genes are TRBV11-1 and TRBJ1-1; no reliable D call. Per the germline V gene, CDR1 is SGHAT and CDR2 is FQDESV (reference sequence). This CDR3 comprises 14 residues. The ends were cut back, 7 bases at V and 4 bases at J, with 16 bases in the middle. This CDR3 is CASTTTPGGTEAFF. As DNA, the CDR3 is TGTGCCAGCACCACAACCCCGGGTGGCACTGAAGCTTTCTTT.

This clone was seen more than once but under ten times. The chain is built from TRBV5-1 and TRBJ1-4, with unresolved D. The CDR3 length is 15 residues. Germline assignment: CDR1 SGHRS and CDR2 YFSETQ. V dropped 4 bases and J dropped 3 bases, with 13 bases sitting between them. CDR3 DNA sequence: TGCGCCAGCAGCATCAGACAATCTTCTAATGAAAAACTGTTTTTT. Amino acids: CASSIRQSSNEKLFF.

This chain links TRBV28 with TRBJ2-7; weak D call: TRBD1 (6 bases). Trimming removed 2 bases at V and 6 bases at J, with 20 bases between. CDR1 MDHEN and CDR2 SYDVKM come from the germline V gene. The CDR3 runs 16 residues. In nucleotides, the CDR3 is TGTGCCAGCAGTTTACTCACAGGGTTGGAGAGTGGCGAGCAGTACTTC. Its translation is CASSLLTGLESGEQYF.

V usage is TRBV11-2 and J usage is TRBJ2-1; 15 bases are shared with TRBD2. The junction had 14 bases not matched to a gene; V was cut back by 5 bases and J by 12 bases. CDR3 length equals 17 residues. The germline CDR1 and CDR2 sequences are SGHAT and FQNNGV. The CDR3 is CASSPFLRTSGGAGQFF. In nucleotides, the CDR3 is TGTGCCAGCAGCCCCTTCCTCCGGACTAGCGGGGGGGCCGGGCAGTTCTTC. Full variable domain (rest looked up from reference TRBV11-2 and TRBJ2-1): EAGVAQSPRYKIIEKRQSVAFWCNPISGHATLYWYQQILGQGPKLLIQFQNNGVVDDSQLPKDRFSAERLKGVDSTLKIQPAKLEDSAVYLCASSPFLRTSGGAGQFFGPGTRLTVL.

The J gene is TRBJ1-5, the V gene TRBV27, with D hard to call. The CDR3 runs 15 residues. Germline assignment: CDR1 MNHEY and CDR2 SMNVEV (reference sequence). V gave up 6 bases and J gave up 0 bases, with 12 bases separating them. CDR3 nucleotides: TGTGCCAGCAGAGATCGGTCCGATAGCAATCAGCCCCAGCATTTT. Translation gives CASRDRSDSNQPQHF.

This chain joins TRBV5-4 and TRBJ2-7; the D gene is possibly TRBD2 (6 bases). CDR1 SGHNT and CDR2 YYREEE come from the germline V gene (reference sequence). The CDR3 sequence is 17 residues long. V dropped 3 bases and J dropped 1 base, with 20 bases sitting between them. CDR3 loop: CASSSPLLRGQSYEQYF. Written as DNA, the CDR3 is TGTGCCAGCAGCTCCCCTCTCCTGCGGGGCCAGTCCTACGAGCAGTACTTC.

The V gene is TRBV6-2 or TRBV6-3, the J gene TRBJ2-7; a possible D gene is TRBD1 (5 bases). The CDR3 runs 14 residues. The germline CDR1 and CDR2 sequences are MNHEY and SVGEGT. With 6 bases removed from V and 5 bases from J, the gap between germline ends came to 17 bases. This chain's CDR3 is CASSQTEAFDEQYF. DNA for the CDR3: TGTGCCAGCAGCCAGACAGAGGCCTTCGACGAGCAGTACTTC.

This chain uses TRBV6-5 with TRBJ1-2; D possibly corresponds to TRBD1 (6 bases). The CDR3 runs 14 residues. The germline CDR1 and CDR2 sequences are MNHEY and SVGAGI. The V and J ends lost 2 bases and 8 bases respectively, with 15 bases between them. CDR3 nucleotides: TGTGCCAGCAGTTACCGCCCCTCGACAGGAGGCTACACCTTC. Translation: CASSYRPSTGGYTF.

This rearrangement joins TRBV11-3 to TRBJ1-6; D might be TRBD1 (5 bases). Per the germline V gene, CDR1 is SGHNT and CDR2 is YENEEA. The V and J ends lost 2 bases and 3 bases respectively, with 8 bases between them. The CDR3 extends over 15 amino acids. The CDR3 sequence: CASSLYRSYNSPLHF. The CDR3 coding sequence is TGTGCCAGCAGCTTATACAGGAGCTATAATTCACCCCTCCACTTT.

The rearrangement joins TRBV28 to TRBJ1-1; perhaps TRBD1 as D (5 bases). The CDR3 totals 12 residues. Germline loops: CDR1 MDHEN, CDR2 SYDVKM. V lost 5 bases and J lost 9, with 13 bases in between. CDR3 amino acids: CASSTPTEQAFF. In DNA form, the CDR3 reads TGTGCCAGCAGTACCCCGACAGAGCAAGCTTTCTTT.

The chain couples TRBV5-1 to TRBJ1-1; 8 bases map to TRBD1. Germline lookup yields CDR1 SGHRS and CDR2 YFSETQ. The trim removed 3 bases at V and 2 bases at J, leaving 15 bases unmatched. There are 18 residues in the CDR3. CDR3 protein: CASSYGVYRGVFNTEAFF. In DNA form, the CDR3 reads TGCGCCAGCAGCTATGGTGTGTACAGGGGGGTATTTAACACTGAAGCTTTCTTT.

The chain links TRBV4-1 to TRBJ2-3; a possible D gene is TRBD2 (5 bases). The germline CDR1 and CDR2 sequences are MGHRA and YSYEKL. The germline V and J ends were trimmed by 0 bases and 6 bases, with 13 bases remaining between them. This CDR3 has 15 amino acids. The CDR3 DNA is TGCGCCAGCAGCCAAGAAGTGGCCGGGGTTGATACGCAGTATTTT. Translating it yields CASSQEVAGVDTQYF.

The chain couples TRBV4-1 to TRBJ1-6; D may be TRBD1 (5 bases). The CDR3 contains 18 residues. Germline CDR1 is MGHRA and CDR2 is YSYEKL. V dropped 4 bases and J dropped 0 bases, with 16 bases sitting between them. As DNA, the CDR3 is TGCGCCAGCAGCCTTAAGAACGGGGGGAGCTCCTATAATTCACCCCTCCACTTT. Its translation is CASSLKNGGSSYNSPLHF.

The genes are TRBV13 and TRBJ1-1; 7 bases are a match to TRBD1. The CDR3 runs to 15 residues. CDR1 and CDR2 from the germline V gene are PRHDT and FYEKMQ (reference sequence). Trimming removed 5 bases from V and 3 bases from J; junction bases left unmatched: 9. The CDR3 spells CASSRVRQGDTEAFF. The CDR3 nucleotides are TGTGCCAGCAGCAGGGTGCGCCAGGGGGACACTGAAGCTTTCTTT.

This chain links TRBV6-5 with TRBJ2-1; 7 nucleotides match TRBD1. With V trimmed by 6 bases and J by 8 bases, 4 bases remained unmatched. The CDR3 consists of 12 residues. The germline V gene has CDR1 MNHEY and CDR2 SVGAGI. The CDR3: CASRSTGYEQFF. The CDR3 DNA reads TGTGCCAGCAGATCGACAGGGTATGAGCAGTTCTTC.

The V and J genes are TRBV7-9 and TRBJ2-5; 12 nucleotides match TRBD2. Germline V gene data show CDR1 as SEHNR and CDR2 as FQNEAQ (reference sequence). V gave up 1 base and J gave up 5 bases; unmatched junction bases: 5. The CDR3 is 16 amino acids. This CDR3 is CASSLVLAGGHETQYF. The CDR3 bases are TGTGCCAGCAGCTTAGTGCTAGCGGGGGGGCACGAGACCCAGTACTTC.

This chain uses TRBV6-5 with TRBJ1-1; 7 bases map to TRBD1. Trimming at V came to 0 bases and at J to 4 bases, leaving 5 bases not matched to a gene. This CDR3 region has 15 residues. Germline V gene data show CDR1 as MNHEY and CDR2 as SVGAGI. CDR3 protein: CASSYSPTGSTEAFF. CDR3 coding DNA: TGTGCCAGCAGTTACTCCCCGACAGGGAGCACTGAAGCTTTCTTT.

The gene calls are TRBV6-4 and TRBJ2-2; 9 positions agree with TRBD1. The CDR3 runs 16 residues. Germline assignment: CDR1 MRHNA and CDR2 SNTAGT. V gave up 6 bases and J gave up 5 bases; unmatched junction bases: 10. The CDR3 region is CASRLRTGVKTGELFF. In DNA form, the CDR3 reads TGTGCCAGCAGGTTAAGGACAGGGGTTAAAACCGGGGAGCTGTTTTTT.

The chain employs TRBV19 and TRBJ1-5; no clear D. The ends were cut back, 3 bases at V and 0 bases at J, with 9 bases in the middle. Germline loops: CDR1 LNHDA, CDR2 SQIVND (reference sequence). This CDR3 comprises 15 residues. CDR3 nucleotides: TGTGCCAGTAGTATGGGCCGGAATAGCAATCAGCCCCAGCATTTT. It encodes CASSMGRNSNQPQHF.

This clone was observed once. The V and J genes are TRBV12-2 and TRBJ1-1; TRBD1, as called in the table, went unchecked against the DNA. TRBV12-2 is assigned pseudogene status. This CDR3 spans 15 amino acids. CDR3 bases: TGTGCAAGTCGCTCGGGACAGGGAGTGAACACTGAAGCTTTCTTT. Translation gives CASRSGQGVNTEAFF.